Below, 3 T cell receptor beta chains from the same sample are listed, as sequenced in a study of metastatic and nonmetastatic thyroid tumors. None of the patients had undergone any treatment ahead of thyroid surgery. TCRdb re-clonotyped the PCR reads through MiXCR. This repertoire shows approximately 41,000 clones, 20% to 25% found once; its top ten account for about 14%. Sequencing was carried out using tumor tissue. Receptors originate from a female donor with papillary thyroid cancer or a benign thyroid nodule (not recorded which). Some clones in this sample may be carry-over from other donors' samples.

On this clone: With a much larger clone just one base away, this may be a read error. The chain couples TRBV5-6 to TRBJ1-1; D is uncertain. V was clipped by 3 bases and J by 4 bases, with 7 bases between them. The V gene's germline CDR1 is SGHDT and CDR2 YYEEEE. The CDR3 loop spans 12 amino acids. The chain's CDR3 is CASSSVSTEAFF. For the CDR3, the DNA is TGTGCCAGCAGCTCAGTGTCCACTGAAGCTTTCTTT.

This clone was seen repeatedly, ten times or more. The chain uses TRBV7-2 and TRBJ1-3; D remains unclear. Germline values: CDR1 SGHTA, CDR2 FQGNSA. The CDR3 is 15 residues long. V shed 2 bases and J shed 1 base, with 9 bases lying between them. CDR3 nucleotide sequence: TGTGCCAGCAGCTTACGCTGGGGATCTGGAAACACCATATATTTT. As protein: CASSLRWGSGNTIYF. The whole variable domain, remainder taken from reference TRBV7-2 and TRBJ1-3, is GAGVSQSPSNKVTEKGKDVELRCDPISGHTALYWYRQSLGQGLEFLIYFQGNSAPDKSGLPSDRFSAERTGGSVSTLTIQRTQQEDSAVYLCASSLRWGSGNTIYFGEGSWLTVV.

The sample holds a few counts of this clone. J is TRBJ2-2 and V is TRBV28, with 7 bases matching TRBD1. The V gene's germline CDR1 is MDHEN and CDR2 SYDVKM. Trimming at V came to 6 bases and at J to 7 bases, leaving 8 bases not matched to a gene. CDR3 length: 14 amino acids. CDR3 loop: CASRRQGVVGELFF. CDR3 nucleotide sequence: TGTGCCAGCAGACGACAGGGAGTGGTCGGGGAGCTGTTTTTT.